This passage covers 32 T cell receptor beta chains from one sample sequenced in a study of T cells and Merkel cell carcinoma outcomes. Assay used: immunoSEQ multiplex PCR; TCRdb lists only in-frame clones, some missing. In the table there are 13,000 to 15,000 clones, 80% to 95% of which are singletons. The material sequenced was tumor tissue from Merkel cell carcinoma. The receptors originated from a human donor with Merkel cell carcinoma.

V usage is TRBV7-2 and J usage is TRBJ1-1; D is perhaps TRBD1 (6 bases). This CDR3 is 14 amino acids long. Germline CDR1 SGHTA, CDR2 FQGNSA. The V and J ends lost 6 bases and 4 bases respectively, with 15 bases between them. The CDR3 sequence is CASRQGPQGTEAFF. CDR3 DNA: TGTGCCAGCAGACAGGGACCCCAAGGCACTGAAGCTTTCTTT. Complete variable domain (other parts from reference TRBV7-2 and TRBJ1-1): GAGVSQSPSNKVTEKGKDVELRCDPISGHTALYWYRQSLGQGLEFLIYFQGNSAPDKSGLPSDRFSAERTGGSVSTLTIQRTQQEDSAVYLCASRQGPQGTEAFFGQGTRLTVV.

The CDR3: CASSRRTEAFF. The CDR3 DNA sequence: TGTGCCAGTAGTCGAAGGACTGAAGCTTTCTTT. V and J are TRBV19 and TRBJ1-1; D remains ambiguous. The CDR3 sequence is 11 residues long. Germline values: CDR1 LNHDA, CDR2 SQIVND (reference sequence). V gave up 5 bases and J gave up 5 bases, with 6 bases separating them. Using reference TRBV19 and TRBJ1-1 for the parts outside the CDR3, the full variable domain is DGGITQSPKYLFRKEGQNVTLSCEQNLNHDAMYWYRQDPGQGLRLIYYSQIVNDFQKGDIAEGYSVSREKKESFPLTVTSAQKNPTAFYLCASSRRTEAFFGQGTRLTVV.

The V call is TRBV9, the J call TRBJ1-3; D not certain. The V gene lost 7 bases and the J gene lost 1 base, with 9 bases spanning the gap. The germline V gene encodes CDR1 SGDLS and CDR2 YYNGEE. The CDR3 is made up of 13 amino acids. CDR3 sequence reads: CASGRGSGNTIYF. The CDR3 DNA reads as TGTGCCAGCGGCAGAGGATCTGGAAACACCATATATTTT.

The chain employs TRBV4-3 and TRBJ2-1; D may be TRBD2 (6 bases). CDR1 is LGHNA, CDR2 YSLEER, per germline. V lost 0 bases to trimming and J lost 1 base, with 10 bases between them. This CDR3 has 16 residues. The CDR3 coding sequence is TGCGCCAGCAGCCAAGATCACGGGAGATCCTACAATGAGCAGTTCTTC. Encoded protein: CASSQDHGRSYNEQFF.

This chain links TRBV7-9 with TRBJ2-2; 7 nucleotides match TRBD2. Germline CDR1 SEHNR, CDR2 FQNEAQ (reference sequence). With V trimmed by 10 bases and J by 6 bases, 8 bases remained unmatched. This CDR3 contains 13 residues. CDR3 DNA: TGTGCCACCCATCCAGCGGGATCCGGGGAGCTGTTTTTT. This translates into CATHPAGSGELFF.

The chain recombines TRBV18 with TRBJ2-5, with 8 bases identical to TRBD2. V gave up 3 bases and J gave up 5 bases; unmatched junction bases: 11. The CDR3 loop spans 16 amino acids. CDR1 is KGHSH and CDR2 is LQKENI in the germline V gene. The CDR3 nucleotides read TGTGCCAGCTCACCCGTAATAGCGGGGCTAGGGGAGACCCAGTACTTC. This encodes CASSPVIAGLGETQYF.

V usage is TRBV20-1 and J usage is TRBJ2-5; 7 bases are shared with TRBD2. The CDR3 totals 11 residues. Germline V CDR1 and CDR2: DFQATT, SNEGSKA (reference sequence). J was trimmed by 12 bases and V by 1 base; bases with no gene match: 5. As DNA, the CDR3 is TGCAGTGCTAGAGGGACTAGGGCGGAGTACTTC. Translated, it gives CSARGTRAEYF.

The rearrangement uses TRBV6-1 and TRBJ1-2, with 8 bases that match TRBD1. J was trimmed by 1 base and V by 10 bases; bases with no gene match: 8. The CDR3 is 14 amino acids. The germline V gene encodes CDR1 MNHNS and CDR2 SASEGT. CDR3 protein: CATSDRVINYGYTF. The CDR3 DNA reads as TGTGCCACCTCGGACAGGGTTATTAACTATGGCTACACCTTC.

This chain joins TRBV7-2 and TRBJ1-1; TRBD1 agrees at 8 bases. Looked up from germline, CDR1 is SGHTA and CDR2 is FQGNSA. V dropped 5 bases and J dropped 1; count of bases not matched to a gene: 6. The CDR3 contains 15 residues. CDR3 DNA sequence: TGTGCCAGCAGCCCAGGGACAGGACGGAACACTGAAGCTTTCTTT. Its translation is CASSPGTGRNTEAFF.

This clone was recorded only once. The genes are TRBV5-1 and TRBJ1-5, with D possibly TRBD1 on 5 matching bases. Germline V gene sequence: CDR1 SGHRS, CDR2 YFSETQ. The germline V and J ends were trimmed by 5 bases and 4 bases, with 10 bases remaining between them. The CDR3 spans 13 residues. The CDR3 nucleotides read TGCGCCAGCAGTCCCGACAGAAATCAGCCCCAGCATTTT. Protein product: CASSPDRNQPQHF.

The sample holds a few counts of this clone. V and J are TRBV7-9 and TRBJ1-5, with 11 positions matching TRBD1. CDR1 is SEHNR, CDR2 FQNEAQ, per germline (reference sequence). J lost 6 bases, V lost 4 bases, and 5 bases had no gene match. The CDR3 spans 15 residues. The chain's CDR3 is CASSSGQGVGQPQHF. DNA for the CDR3: TGTGCCAGCAGCTCGGGACAGGGGGTAGGTCAGCCCCAGCATTTT. Together with reference TRBV7-9 and TRBJ1-5, the CDR3 gives the full variable domain: DTGVSQNPRHKITKRGQNVTFRCDPISEHNRLYWYRQTLGQGPEFLTYFQNEAQLEKSRLLSDRFSAERPKGSFSTLEIQRTEQGDSAMYLCASSSGQGVGQPQHFGDGTRLSIL.

The chain has TRBV5-4 and TRBJ2-3; possible D gene TRBD1, 7 bases. Germline V gives CDR1 SGHNT, CDR2 YYREEE (reference sequence). This CDR3 spans 14 amino acids. Trimming removed 3 bases at V and 4 bases at J, with 12 bases between. In nucleotides, the CDR3 is TGTGCCAGCAGCTCTGGAGGGGGCGCAGATACGCAGTATTTT. This sequence encodes CASSSGGGADTQYF. Together with reference TRBV5-4 and TRBJ2-3, the CDR3 gives the full variable domain: ETGVTQSPTHLIKTRGQQVTLRCSSQSGHNTVSWYQQALGQGPQFIFQYYREEENGRGNFPPRFSGLQFPNYSSELNVNALELDDSALYLCASSSGGGADTQYFGPGTRLTVL.

DNA of the CDR3: TGTGCCAGCACGGGACAGGGATCACCCCTCCACTTT. Protein: CASTGQGSPLHF. V and J are TRBV6-5 and TRBJ1-6; 9 bases fit TRBD1. The trim removed 7 bases at V and 10 bases at J, leaving 2 bases unmatched. The CDR3 consists of 12 residues. From germline, CDR1 is MNHEY and CDR2 SVGAGI.

This chain uses TRBV5-4 with TRBJ1-5, with D perhaps TRBD1 (5 bases). Trimming shortened V by 2 bases and J by 2 bases, and 11 bases separated the two germline ends. Germline V gene data show CDR1 as SGHNT and CDR2 as YYREEE (reference sequence). This CDR3 region has 15 residues. The CDR3 loop reads CASSFGGGGNQPQHF. Written as DNA, the CDR3 is TGTGCCAGCAGCTTTGGCGGAGGGGGCAATCAGCCCCAGCATTTT.

This clone has just one count. The chain combines TRBV2 with TRBJ1-2, with unresolved D. Germline CDR1 is SNHLY and CDR2 is FYNNEI. This CDR3 has 12 residues. V lost 6 bases, J lost 8 bases, and 13 bases lay in between. CDR3 amino acids: CASRPDLGGYTF. The CDR3 region has the DNA TGTGCCAGCAGACCCGACCTGGGAGGCTACACCTTC.

This chain links TRBV11-2 with TRBJ2-7; 12 bases match TRBD2. There are 15 residues in the CDR3. V was pared by 6 bases and J by 2 bases, with 5 bases of the junction left unmatched. Looked up from germline, CDR1 is SGHAT and CDR2 is FQNNGV. The CDR3 region is CASRPTSGGTYEQYF. As DNA, the CDR3 is TGTGCCAGCAGACCGACTAGCGGGGGTACCTACGAGCAGTACTTC.

V and J are TRBV18 and TRBJ2-2; D is unclear. The V and J ends lost 2 bases and 3 bases respectively, with 13 bases between them. Germline V gene data show CDR1 as KGHSH and CDR2 as LQKENI. This CDR3 contains 16 residues. The CDR3 reads CASSPTFARDTGELFF. The CDR3 DNA reads TGTGCCAGCTCACCAACCTTTGCCAGAGACACCGGGGAGCTGTTTTTT.

V gene TRBV9 combines with J gene TRBJ2-7; TRBD2 matches 8 bases. The germline gives CDR1 SGDLS, CDR2 YYNGEE. V was clipped by 2 bases and J by 1 base; unmatched bases: 8. CDR3 length: 16 amino acids. The CDR3 sequence: CASSVGISGMSYEQYF. The CDR3 DNA reads TGTGCCAGCAGCGTGGGCATTAGCGGGATGTCCTACGAGCAGTACTTC.

This clone was recorded once. The chain recombines TRBV29-1 with TRBJ1-2; possibly TRBD1 for D (5 bases). Germline-derived CDR1 and CDR2 are SQVTM and ANQGSEA. CDR3 length: 11 residues. V gave up 6 bases and J gave up 5 bases, with 10 bases separating them. The CDR3 sequence is CSVQQEYGYTF. The CDR3, as DNA: TGCAGCGTACAACAGGAGTATGGCTACACCTTC.

J is TRBJ1-2 and V is TRBV7-3; 7 nucleotides agree with TRBD1. Germline lookup yields CDR1 SGHTA and CDR2 FQGTGA. Germline trimming cut 0 bases from V and 3 bases from J; bases unmatched to any gene: 4. CDR3 size: 15 residues. The CDR3 region is CASSLTGGRDYGYTF. The CDR3 DNA sequence: TGTGCCAGCAGCTTAACAGGGGGCAGGGACTATGGCTACACCTTC.

V and J are TRBV5-1 and TRBJ1-2; 7 bases fit TRBD1. This CDR3 spans 13 amino acids. The germline gives CDR1 SGHRS, CDR2 YFSETQ. V dropped 5 bases and J dropped 8; count of bases not matched to a gene: 9. CDR3 protein: CASRQEGAGGYTF. The DNA of the CDR3 is TGCGCCAGCAGACAGGAGGGGGCAGGGGGCTACACCTTC.

The chain joins TRBV9 to TRBJ2-5; D unclear. The germline V gene encodes CDR1 SGDLS and CDR2 YYNGEE. Trimming cost V 0 bases and J 4 bases, with 7 bases left between them. CDR3 length equals 13 residues. The CDR3 spells CASSVDPGETQYF. Written as DNA, the CDR3 is TGTGCCAGCAGCGTAGACCCGGGAGAGACCCAGTACTTC.

This chain joins TRBV9 and TRBJ2-2; 8 nucleotides align to TRBD1. Germline assignment: CDR1 SGDLS and CDR2 YYNGEE. J gave up 8 bases and V 3 bases, and 12 bases lay outside the gene matches. The CDR3 runs to 16 residues. The CDR3 spells CASSAAPAGGLGELFF. DNA for the CDR3: TGTGCCAGCAGCGCCGCCCCGGCAGGGGGCTTGGGGGAGCTGTTTTTT.

The chain couples TRBV20-1 to TRBJ2-7; a possible D gene is TRBD2 (6 bases). This CDR3 is 11 amino acids long. With 5 bases removed from V and 5 bases from J, the gap between germline ends came to 10 bases. Germline CDR1 is DFQATT and CDR2 is SNEGSKA (reference sequence). CDR3 region: CSAGLLNEQYF. CDR3 DNA sequence: TGCAGTGCTGGACTATTGAACGAGCAGTACTTC.

This clone came up once. The rearrangement uses TRBV7-9 and TRBJ2-5, with D possibly TRBD1 on 6 matching bases. CDR1 SEHNR and CDR2 FQNEAQ come from the germline V gene (reference sequence). The CDR3 totals 18 residues. V shed 8 bases and J shed 2 bases, with 27 bases lying between them. CDR3 nucleotides: TGTGCCAGCTTCCTATTTACTTCCAAACCAGGGGAACAAGAGACCCAGTACTTC. Residues: CASFLFTSKPGEQETQYF.

V and J are TRBV18 and TRBJ2-5; maybe TRBD2 (5 bases). Germline assignment: CDR1 KGHSH and CDR2 LQKENI. V lost 1 base, J lost 5 bases, and 11 bases lay in between. CDR3 size: 14 residues. CDR3 coding DNA: TGTGCCAGCTCACCACGAGGATCGGGGGAGACCCAGTACTTC. The encoded protein is CASSPRGSGETQYF.

In its sample, this clone was seen once. This chain links TRBV6-5 with TRBJ2-7; D may correspond to TRBD1 or TRBD2 (5 bases each). There are 15 residues in the CDR3. Germline V gene sequence: CDR1 MNHEY, CDR2 SVGAGI. V was trimmed by 5 bases and J by 0 bases, leaving 14 bases between them. CDR3 amino acids: CASSRTLGASYEQYF. The CDR3 DNA reads TGTGCCAGCAGTAGGACTCTCGGGGCCTCCTACGAGCAGTACTTC.

V gene TRBV6-5 combines with J gene TRBJ2-3; D remains unclear. Trimming shortened V by 6 bases and J by 4 bases, and 11 bases separated the two germline ends. This CDR3 spans 13 amino acids. CDR1 is MNHEY, CDR2 SVGAGI, per germline. CDR3 bases: TGTGCCAGCAGGCTGACGGGTGCAGATACGCAGTATTTT. It translates to CASRLTGADTQYF.

The chain employs TRBV30 and TRBJ1-1; TRBD1 might be the D (5 bases). CDR1 and CDR2 from the germline V gene are GTSNPN and SVGIG (reference sequence). CDR3 length equals 12 residues. Trimming cost V 2 bases and J 8 bases, with 12 bases left between them. DNA for the CDR3: TGTGCCTGGAGTTGGTTCGGGACCGAAGCTTTCTTT. It translates to CAWSWFGTEAFF.

The chain is built from TRBV5-1 and TRBJ2-2, with a weak D call TRBD2 (5 bases). This CDR3 comprises 13 residues. Trimming removed 5 bases from V and 5 bases from J, with 10 bases in between. CDR1 is SGHRS and CDR2 is YFSETQ in the germline V gene. As DNA, the CDR3 is TGCGCCAGCAGTATCGAGGGAACCGGGGAGCTGTTTTTT. Translated, it gives CASSIEGTGELFF. Drawing the rest from reference TRBV5-1 and TRBJ2-2, the complete variable domain is KAGVTQTPRYLIKTRGQQVTLSCSPISGHRSVSWYQQTPGQGLQFLFEYFSETQRNKGNFPGRFSGRQFSNSRSEMNVSTLELGDSALYLCASSIEGTGELFFGEGSRLTVL.

This chain uses TRBV7-9 with TRBJ1-4; weak D call: TRBD1 (5 bases). Germline CDR1 reads SEHNR; CDR2 reads FQNEAQ (reference sequence). V was clipped by 5 bases and J by 7 bases, with 14 bases between them. The CDR3 is 14 amino acids. CDR3 sequence reads: CASSHTRTREKLFF. DNA of the CDR3: TGTGCCAGCAGCCATACCAGGACACGTGAAAAACTGTTTTTT.

The V and J genes are TRBV4-1 and TRBJ2-7; D is ambiguous. Trimming shortened V by 1 base and J by 0 bases, and 10 bases separated the two germline ends. Germline lookup yields CDR1 MGHRA and CDR2 YSYEKL. This CDR3 is 15 amino acids long. CDR3 loop: CASSQASFSSYEQYF. CDR3 nucleotides: TGCGCCAGCAGCCAAGCTTCTTTCAGCTCCTACGAGCAGTACTTC.